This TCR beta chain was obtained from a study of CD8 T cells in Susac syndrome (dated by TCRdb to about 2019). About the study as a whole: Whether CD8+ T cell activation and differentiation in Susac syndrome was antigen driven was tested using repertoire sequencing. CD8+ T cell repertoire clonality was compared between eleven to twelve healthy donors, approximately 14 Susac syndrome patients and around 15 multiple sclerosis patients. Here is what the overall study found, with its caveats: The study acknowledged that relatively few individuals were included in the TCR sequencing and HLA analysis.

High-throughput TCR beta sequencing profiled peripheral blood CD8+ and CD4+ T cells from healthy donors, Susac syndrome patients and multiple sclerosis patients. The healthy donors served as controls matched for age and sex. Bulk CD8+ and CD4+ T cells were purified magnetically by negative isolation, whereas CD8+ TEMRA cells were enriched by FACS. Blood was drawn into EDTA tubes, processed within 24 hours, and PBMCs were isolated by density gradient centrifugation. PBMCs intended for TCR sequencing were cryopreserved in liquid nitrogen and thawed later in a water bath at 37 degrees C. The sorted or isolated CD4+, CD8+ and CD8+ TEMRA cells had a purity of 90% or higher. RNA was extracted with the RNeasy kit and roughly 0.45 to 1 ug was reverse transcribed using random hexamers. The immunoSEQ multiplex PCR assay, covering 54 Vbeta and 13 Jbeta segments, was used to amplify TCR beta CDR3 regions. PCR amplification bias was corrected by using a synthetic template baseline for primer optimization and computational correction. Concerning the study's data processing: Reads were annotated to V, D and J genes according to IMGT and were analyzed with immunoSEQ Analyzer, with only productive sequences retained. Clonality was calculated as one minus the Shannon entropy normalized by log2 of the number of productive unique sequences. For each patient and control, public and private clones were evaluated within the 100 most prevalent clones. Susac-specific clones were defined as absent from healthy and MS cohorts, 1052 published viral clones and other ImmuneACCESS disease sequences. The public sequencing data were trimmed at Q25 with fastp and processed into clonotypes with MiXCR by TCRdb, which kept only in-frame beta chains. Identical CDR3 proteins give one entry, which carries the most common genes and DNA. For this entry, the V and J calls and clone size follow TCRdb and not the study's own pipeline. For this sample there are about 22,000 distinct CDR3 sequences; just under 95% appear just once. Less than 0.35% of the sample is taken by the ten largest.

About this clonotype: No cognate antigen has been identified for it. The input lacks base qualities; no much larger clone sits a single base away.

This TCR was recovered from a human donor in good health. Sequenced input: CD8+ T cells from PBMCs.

The DNA is as follows: TGTGCCAGCAGTTACTCCACTAGCGGGGGGGCCAATGAGCAGTTCTTC. This yields the protein CASSYSTSGGANEQFF. The chain is made from TRBV6-2 or TRBV6-3 and TRBJ2-1; 13 central nucleotides agree with TRBD2. From V the trimming removes 0 bases and from J it removes 6 bases, while the gene matches leave 2 bases of the junction unaccounted for. The CDR3 sequence holds 16 residues, the cysteine and phenylalanine included. The sequence is cut down to CDR3 DNA, 48 bases in frame from base 1. The germline V gene gives CDR1 as MNHEY and CDR2 as SVGEGT.